There are a few counts of the clone carrying this T cell receptor beta chain. Data came from immunoSEQ multiplex PCR; TCRdb stores just in-frame clones and leaves some out. The repertoire holds tens of thousands of clones, approximately 84% seen once, with more than 30% in the top ten. Germline CDR1 is MNHEY and CDR2 is SVGAGI. The CDR3 contains 12 residues. Trimming took off 4 bases at V and 5 bases at J, with 5 bases between the two ends. The sample is drawn from a study of control samples from healthy donors and cancer patients. This TCR came from a man aged 70 or older with lung cancer. The rearrangement links TRBV6-5 to TRBJ2-2; no clear D. Sequencing was carried out using PBMCs. CDR3 sequence: CASSLSTGELFF. In nucleotides, the CDR3 is TGTGCCAGCAGTTTAAGTACCGGGGAGCTGTTTTTT.